This T cell receptor (beta chain) was identified during a study of cytomegalovirus exposure and HLA in healthy donors. General observations from the study: DRB1 had the most TCR associations and HLA-C the fewest, a later analysis found, with rates varying by HLA locus. Among TCR beta chains, those listed as cytomegalovirus-associated numbered fewer than 200. CMV serostatus was the only immune exposure information that was available.

The PCR was carried out with 60 Vbeta primers and 13 Jbeta primers. This table comes from immunoSEQ multiplex PCR, and its TCRdb copy is limited to in-frame clones, with some not included. In the table there are under 200,000 clones, around 80% of which are singletons. Germline assignment: CDR1 SGHKS and CDR2 YYEKEE (reference sequence). There are 13 residues in the CDR3. V was shortened by 4 bases and J by 8 bases, with 15 bases between the two germline ends. For this clone: Antigen specificity is unknown.

The specimen was PBMCs. V is TRBV5-5 and J is TRBJ1-1, with no clear D. This receptor was identified in a male donor in good health and CMV-seronegative. CDR3: CASSPGGSGEAFF. CDR3 DNA sequence: TGTGCCAGCAGCCCCGGCGGGTCGGGAGAAGCTTTCTTT.